A single TCR beta chain is shown here with its context. The authors split each subset's genomic DNA evenly across several immunoSEQ plates. On sorted subsets, replicate PCRs used 200 to 250 ng DNA, or approximately 33,000 T cell genomes. This table comes from immunoSEQ multiplex PCR, and its TCRdb copy is limited to in-frame clones, with some not included. The sample yields under 550,000 clones, 96% seen once. The record originates from a study of shared clonotypes between healthy human individuals. The sample consisted of naive CD4+ T cells sorted from blood. Subset meaning: CD45RA+ positively selected. The receptor's source is a woman younger than 45 in good health.

This CDR3 is CASSVPALVEQFF. The CDR3 DNA follows: TGTGCCAGCAGTGTACCGGCCCTGGTTGAGCAGTTCTTC. The gene calls are TRBV28 and TRBJ2-1; no clear D. From germline, CDR1 is MDHEN and CDR2 SYDVKM. V was cut by 5 bases and J by 9 bases, with 14 bases left in between. CDR3 size: 13 residues.